The clone carrying this T cell receptor beta chain appeared once. 5'RACE primed from the constant segment yielded TCR alpha and TCR beta cDNA libraries bearing sample barcodes and UMIs. TCRdb called the 5' RACE reads again in MiXCR, with one record for every CDR3 protein. The sample records under 90,000 distinct CDR3 sequences, roughly 13% being singletons. These data belong to a study of T-cell memory formation after mild COVID-19. Turning to the study itself: Largely, the TCR clusters proved donor specific.

The V end was cut by 3 bases, the J end by 6 bases, with 16 bases between. CDR3 length: 15 residues. The source of this sequence is an adult woman who had mild COVID-19 (a few samples of this study predate the infection). Cell type and time point are not known. V gene TRBV12-3 or TRBV12-4 combines with J gene TRBJ2-3; D remains unclear. The sample comprised PBMCs or a T cell subset sorted from them (not recorded which). The CDR3 reads CASSFGSSLGDTQYF. DNA of the CDR3: TGTGCCAGCAGTTTTGGGTCATCACTTGGGGATACGCAGTATTTT.